The source of this T cell receptor beta chain is a study of blood T cell repertoires in COVID-19 (TCRdb year 2020). Background on the whole study: Collaborator samples came from the United States, Italy and Spain and covered acute and convalescent phases of COVID-19. The prospective study material was composed of cDNA or gDNA derived from T cells, B-cell-depleted T cells, or PBMCs. Deeply sampled blood TCRbeta repertoires from subjects exposed to, actively infected with, or recovered from COVID-19 were included in the dataset. The repertoires were released in a freely available public database meant as a resource for research on the immune response to SARS-CoV-2. Samples came from the ongoing ImmuneRACE study (first 160 participants) plus 1,254 subjects from 6 global collaborators. Nearly every sample came with metadata listing a de-identified subject ID, COVID-19 status, age in years and sex. HLA class I and class II types, where available, came from metadata supplied by the sample provider rather than from assay-based typing.

The immunoSEQ Assay, a bias-controlled multiplex PCR, was used to amplify TCRbeta CDR3 regions from genomic DNA. The authors processed their data as follows. The number of nucleated cells in each sample was estimated by amplification of reference gene primers within the assay. To quantify the absolute abundance of each unique TCRbeta CDR3 rearrangement, sequence reads were collapsed and filtered. For each sample, productive Simpson clonality was calculated by taking the square root of Simpson's diversity index across productive rearrangements. In TCRdb, the immuneACCESS table is reduced to in-frame sequences with V and J assigned. These tables do not hold every clone; where another copy was compared, an unresolved V gene accounts for under half, and the others remain unexplained. D and trimming come from the DNA, and the V and J calls and clone size come from that table. A total of approximately 70,000 clones appear in this sample, about four fifths of them only once. Clones ranked in the top ten supply 6.3% of the sample.

Study-wide conclusions, independent of this receptor: The amount of clinical and demographic metadata varied by source and participant and was provided uncurated.

The CDR3 holds 13 amino acids from the cysteine to the phenylalanine. The entry retains the CDR3 DNA only, 39 bases that are in frame from base 1. Taken from the germline V gene, the CDR1 and CDR2 loops are WSHSY and SAAADI. V was cut back by 7 bases and J by 7 bases, leaving a gap of 16 bases between them. Collaborating institutions collected whole blood in K2EDTA tubes following their own protocols. Collaborator samples were shipped for TCRbeta analysis as frozen whole blood, isolated PBMCs, or DNA extracted from either sample type. This clone is a singleton in its sample. The antigen it binds to is not known. Per-nucleotide qualities are absent, and no much larger clonotype sits a single base away.

The rearrangement combines TRBV10-2 with TRBJ1-1; the D segment cannot be called with confidence. The sequencing input was peripheral blood. This TCR derives from a woman in her sixties with acute or convalescent COVID-19. The DNA reads as follows: TGCGCCAGCAACCCAGACAATCGGGGTGAAGCTTTCTTT. Its translation reads: CASNPDNRGEAFF.